Following are 21 T cell receptor beta chains from one sample sequenced in a study of long-term antiretroviral therapy in people with HIV. Runs used v3.0 of the immunoSEQ assay and were done at survey level. Repertoires were generated with immunoSEQ multiplex PCR, while TCRdb's copy carries only in-frame clones and drops some. This table has some 12,000 clones, 75% to 85% appearing once. The source was unsorted PBMCs, collected 3.4 years after starting antiretroviral therapy. These receptors came from a man between 40 and 49 years old with HIV.

The genes are TRBV9 and TRBJ2-3; the match to TRBD1 covers 7 bases. The CDR3 has 12 amino acids. V was pared by 4 bases and J by 10 bases, with 6 bases of the junction left unmatched. CDR1 and CDR2 from the germline V gene are SGDLS and YYNGEE. The CDR3 DNA sequence: TGTGCCAGCAGCCCCGAGGGGGCGGCGCAGTATTTT. It translates to CASSPEGAAQYF.

The table lists this clone with a few counts. The chain carries TRBV10-3 and TRBJ2-7; unclear D gene. The V and J ends lost 4 bases and 5 bases respectively, with 12 bases between them. The CDR3 is made up of 13 amino acids. Germline lookup yields CDR1 ENHRY and CDR2 SYGVKD. In nucleotides, the CDR3 is TGTGCCATCAGTGGGAACCCTTCGAACGAGCAGTACTTC. Its protein is CAISGNPSNEQYF.

The chain links TRBV6-4 to TRBJ2-3, with 10 bases matching TRBD2. This CDR3 has 15 amino acids. Looked up from germline, CDR1 is MRHNA and CDR2 is SNTAGT. V was clipped by 8 bases and J by 3 bases; unmatched bases: 8. The CDR3 DNA is TGTGCCAGCGGAGCGGGAGGGCCGGAGACAGATACGCAGTATTTT. Translating it yields CASGAGGPETDTQYF.

V is TRBV19 and J is TRBJ2-7; TRBD2 might be the D (6 bases). Trimming stripped 6 bases from V and 4 bases from J, with 13 bases between. The V gene's germline CDR1 is LNHDA and CDR2 SQIVND (reference sequence). This CDR3 contains 13 residues. The CDR3 nucleotides are TGTGCCAGTAGCCAGAATGGGGGGTACGAGCAGTACTTC. The encoded protein is CASSQNGGYEQYF.

The J gene is TRBJ2-5, the V gene TRBV7-3; D is uncertain. This CDR3 region has 13 residues. The germline V gene has CDR1 SGHTA and CDR2 FQGTGA. Trimming stripped 5 bases from V and 2 bases from J, with 9 bases between. The CDR3 loop is CASSRLKQETQYF. Written as DNA, the CDR3 is TGTGCCAGCAGCAGACTTAAACAAGAGACCCAGTACTTC.

V is TRBV4-1 and J is TRBJ2-7; D is undetermined. CDR3 size: 15 residues. V lost 0 bases to trimming and J lost 4 bases, with 13 bases between them. Germline CDR1 reads MGHRA; CDR2 reads YSYEKL. The CDR3 region has the DNA TGCGCCAGCAGCCAAGATCTTCCGACTGGATACGAGCAGTACTTC. The encoded protein is CASSQDLPTGYEQYF.

V usage is TRBV6-1 and J usage is TRBJ1-5; possible D gene TRBD1, 6 bases. The CDR3 extends over 13 amino acids. Germline V lookup: CDR1 MNHNS, CDR2 SASEGT. Trimming removed 7 bases at V and 5 bases at J, with 12 bases between. The CDR3 region is CASTRGEDQPQHF. The CDR3 DNA reads TGTGCCAGCACCAGGGGAGAGGATCAGCCCCAGCATTTT.

This chain joins TRBV6-5 and TRBJ1-1; the D gene is possibly TRBD1 (5 bases). Trimming pared 6 bases from V and 3 bases from J, leaving 17 bases between. CDR1 is MNHEY and CDR2 is SVGAGI in the germline V gene. The CDR3 is 15 amino acids. In DNA, the CDR3 is TGTGCCAGCAGCGGCCGGGGCGCCGGGGACACTGAAGCTTTCTTT. It translates to CASSGRGAGDTEAFF.

This clone was seen only once. The rearrangement joins TRBV28 to TRBJ1-1; the D gene is possibly TRBD1 (5 bases). The CDR3 runs to 15 residues. V gave up 6 bases and J gave up 6 bases, with 20 bases separating them. Germline CDR1 reads MDHEN; CDR2 reads SYDVKM. The CDR3 spells CASRPLVVGGAEAFF. In nucleotides, the CDR3 is TGTGCCAGCAGACCTCTCGTTGTGGGGGGGGCTGAAGCTTTCTTT. Combining the CDR3 with reference TRBV28 and TRBJ1-1 gives the whole variable domain DVKVTQSSRYLVKRTGEKVFLECVQDMDHENMFWYRQDPGLGLRLIYFSYDVKMKEKGDIPEGYSVSREKKERFSLILESASTNQTSMYLCASRPLVVGGAEAFFGQGTRLTVV.

The chain joins TRBV5-4 to TRBJ1-2, with unresolved D. Trimming cost V 4 bases and J 4 bases, with 14 bases left between them. The germline V gene encodes CDR1 SGHNT and CDR2 YYREEE (reference sequence). CDR3 length: 14 amino acids. DNA for the CDR3: TGTGCCAGCAGCACCACTGTCGTCTCCTATGGCTACACCTTC. Translation: CASSTTVVSYGYTF.

The gene calls are TRBV18 and TRBJ2-2; D is undetermined. The germline V and J ends were trimmed by 0 bases and 3 bases, with 2 bases remaining between them. In germline, CDR1 is KGHSH, CDR2 LQKENI. The CDR3 is 13 amino acids. This chain's CDR3 is CASSPPDTGELFF. CDR3 in DNA: TGTGCCAGCTCACCACCCGACACCGGGGAGCTGTTTTTT.

This clone came up a few times. The chain joins TRBV7-3 to TRBJ1-1; 7 positions agree with TRBD1. Unmatched junction bases numbered 4, after V lost 0 bases and J lost 0 bases. This CDR3 comprises 16 residues. Germline CDR1 and CDR2: SGHTA and FQGTGA. CDR3 amino acids: CASSLTGGVLNTEAFF. CDR3 DNA: TGTGCCAGCAGCTTAACAGGGGGCGTACTGAACACTGAAGCTTTCTTT.

The rearrangement links TRBV7-6 to TRBJ2-2; D is ambiguous. The V gene's germline CDR1 is SGHVS and CDR2 FNYEAQ. V was pared by 1 base and J by 3 bases, with 9 bases between. The CDR3 spans 15 residues. The CDR3 protein is CASSLGLAYTGELFF. The CDR3, as DNA: TGTGCCAGCAGCTTAGGGCTCGCTTACACCGGGGAGCTGTTTTTT. The full variable domain, with the rest looked up from reference TRBV7-6 and TRBJ2-2, is GAGVSQSPRYKVTKRGQDVALRCDPISGHVSLYWYRQALGQGPEFLTYFNYEAQQDKSGLPNDRFSAERPEGSISTLTIQRTEQRDSAMYRCASSLGLAYTGELFFGEGSRLTVL.

The chain couples TRBV28 to TRBJ2-7; TRBD1 matches 9 bases. This CDR3 has 13 residues. The germline CDR1 and CDR2 sequences are MDHEN and SYDVKM. Germline trimming cut 2 bases from V and 9 bases from J; bases unmatched to any gene: 5. The CDR3 DNA follows: TGTGCCAGCAGTTTAGGGGGACAGGGACCGCAGTACTTC. Amino acids: CASSLGGQGPQYF.

The rearrangement uses TRBV6-5 and TRBJ2-5; tentative D call: TRBD2 (5 bases). The CDR3 covers 14 residues. The germline V gene has CDR1 MNHEY and CDR2 SVGAGI. Between the trimmed V and J ends, which lost 1 base and 4 bases, there was a span of 10 bases. This CDR3 reads CASSYWERGETQYF. Here the CDR3 DNA reads TGTGCCAGCAGTTACTGGGAGAGAGGAGAGACCCAGTACTTC.

V usage is TRBV14 and J usage is TRBJ1-4; no definite D call. The length of the CDR3 is 14 residues. Germline-derived CDR1 and CDR2 are SGHDN and FVKESK. Trimming stripped 3 bases from V and 6 bases from J, with 11 bases between. This CDR3 reads CASSHTNQDEKLFF. In DNA, the CDR3 is TGTGCCAGCAGCCATACAAACCAGGATGAAAAACTGTTTTTT. Looking up the rest from reference TRBV14 and TRBJ1-4 gives the full variable domain: EAGVTQFPSHSVIEKGQTVTLRCDPISGHDNLYWYRRVMGKEIKFLLHFVKESKQDESGMPNNRFLAERTGGTYSTLKVQPAELEDSGVYFCASSHTNQDEKLFFGSGTQLSVL.

This chain uses TRBV4-2 with TRBJ2-4; D is possibly TRBD1 (6 bases). The CDR3 is 14 amino acids. Germline V gene data show CDR1 as LGHNA and CDR2 as YNFKEQ. Trimming took off 10 bases at V and 0 bases at J, with 13 bases between the two ends. CDR3 nucleotide sequence: TGTGCCACCAGGGGAAACCTAGCCAAAAACATTCAGTACTTC. This gives the protein CATRGNLAKNIQYF.

The chain links TRBV7-3 to TRBJ2-6, with a tentative D call TRBD2 (6 bases). Germline values: CDR1 SGHTA, CDR2 FQGTGA. This CDR3 is built from 17 residues. V was trimmed by 1 base and J by 2 bases, leaving 12 bases between them. The CDR3 is CASSLRGESAGANVLTF. The DNA of the CDR3 is TGTGCCAGCAGCTTAAGGGGGGAGTCCGCTGGGGCCAACGTCCTGACTTTC. Together with reference TRBV7-3 and TRBJ2-6, the CDR3 gives the full variable domain: GAGVSQTPSNKVTEKGKYVELRCDPISGHTALYWYRQSLGQGPEFLIYFQGTGAADDSGLPNDRFFAVRPEGSVSTLKIQRTERGDSAVYLCASSLRGESAGANVLTFGAGSRLTVL.

V and J are TRBV2 and TRBJ1-2; 12 nucleotides line up with TRBD1. Losses at the gene ends were 3 bases for V and 8 bases for J; bases not matched to a gene: 10. The CDR3 consists of 16 residues. Germline values: CDR1 SNHLY, CDR2 FYNNEI. The chain's CDR3 is CASSEGGQGAKGGYTF. The CDR3 DNA reads TGTGCCAGCAGTGAGGGGGGACAGGGGGCAAAGGGAGGCTACACCTTC.

The J gene is TRBJ2-1, the V gene TRBV30; the D is unclear. The CDR3 spans 13 residues. V lost 0 bases and J lost 8, with 11 bases in between. The germline V gene has CDR1 GTSNPN and CDR2 SVGIG (reference sequence). CDR3: CAWSVSLKDEQFF. CDR3 DNA sequence: TGTGCCTGGAGTGTTAGTCTGAAGGATGAGCAGTTCTTC.

This clone was seen a few times. The rearrangement joins TRBV5-1 to TRBJ1-3; 7 bases map to TRBD1. The CDR3 is 15 amino acids. Germline CDR1 SGHRS, CDR2 YFSETQ. V was pared by 3 bases and J by 5 bases, with 8 bases of the junction left unmatched. The CDR3 DNA follows: TGCGCCAGCAGCTCTTATGACAGGGTTAGAAACACCATATATTTT. It encodes CASSSYDRVRNTIYF.